The table lists the clone carrying this T cell receptor beta chain with a few counts. TCRdb redid the calling of the 5' RACE reads with MiXCR, one entry per CDR3 protein. The table includes some 300,000 distinct CDR3 sequences, around 10% detected once. These data are taken from a study of T cells after yellow fever vaccination. The sequencing here drew on CD4+ T cells sorted from PBMCs, taken 45 days after the yellow fever booster vaccination. This clonotype was sampled from a man younger than 35 who received the YFV17D yellow fever vaccine.

The CDR3 loop is CSAKGARLFF. For the CDR3, the DNA is TGCAGTGCTAAGGGGGCGCGGTTGTTTTTT. V usage is TRBV20-1 and J usage is TRBJ1-4, with 7 positions matching TRBD1. Germline CDR1 and CDR2: DFQATT and SNEGSKA (reference sequence). This CDR3 comprises 10 residues. Trimming cost V 4 bases and J 15 bases; bases outside gene matches: 5.